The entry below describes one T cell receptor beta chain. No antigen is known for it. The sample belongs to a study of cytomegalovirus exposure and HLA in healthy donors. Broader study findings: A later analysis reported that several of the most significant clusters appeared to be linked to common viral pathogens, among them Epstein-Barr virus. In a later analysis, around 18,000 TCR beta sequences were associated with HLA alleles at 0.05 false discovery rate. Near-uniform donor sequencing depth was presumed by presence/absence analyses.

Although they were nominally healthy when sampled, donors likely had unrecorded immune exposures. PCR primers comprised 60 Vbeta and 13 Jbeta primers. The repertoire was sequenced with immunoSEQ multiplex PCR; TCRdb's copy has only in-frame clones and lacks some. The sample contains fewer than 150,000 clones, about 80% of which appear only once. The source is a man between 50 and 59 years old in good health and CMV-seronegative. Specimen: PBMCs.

The CDR3 bases are TGTGCCAGCAGTCACCGGAGACAGGGGTACGTCGGGACAGATACGCAGTATTTT. It yields the protein CASSHRRQGYVGTDTQYF. V usage is TRBV27 and J usage is TRBJ2-3; TRBD1 matches at 8 bases. CDR1 and CDR2 from the germline V gene are MNHEY and SMNVEV (reference sequence). V was pared by 5 bases and J by 3 bases, with 16 bases of the junction left unmatched. This CDR3 contains 18 residues.